This paragraph covers one TCR beta chain sequence. This entry is derived from a study of Tregs in tolerant kidney transplant recipients. Germline assignment: CDR1 SGHNT and CDR2 YYREEE (reference sequence). This CDR3 has 14 amino acids. V dropped 4 bases and J dropped 0 bases, with 10 bases sitting between them. Sequencing was performed with immunoSEQ multiplex PCR; in TCRdb, only in-frame clones are kept and a portion is missing. The sample has roughly 45,000 clones, roughly 89% seen once. The TCR originated in a human donor in good health. Sequenced: Tregs from blood. This sequence joins TRBV5-4 and TRBJ1-2; the D gene is possibly TRBD1 (5 bases). The CDR3 loop reads CASSGDRTNYGYTF. CDR3 nucleotide sequence: TGTGCCAGCAGCGGGGACCGGACTAACTATGGCTACACCTTC.